The 17 T cell receptor beta chains below come from one sample, sequenced in a study of human T cells and chemical hapten exposure. The time point was: patch test 1, 2 weeks after DPC sensitization. Treatment specified: therapeutic diphenylcyclopropenone sensitization with weekly scalp DPC. Using its own MiXCR run on the RACE reads, TCRdb lists one record per CDR3 protein. This sample has about 360,000 distinct CDR3 sequences, with more than 4.5% found just once. Source: whole blood, taken in connection with sensitization to the hapten diphenylcyclopropenone (DPC). Every receptor here comes from a woman in her forties or fifties with alopecia areata. Some clones in this sample may be carry-over from other donors' samples.

This rearrangement joins TRBV5-6 to TRBJ2-1; weak D call: TRBD2 (6 bases). The CDR3 totals 13 residues. V was shortened by 4 bases and J by 7 bases, with 12 bases between the two germline ends. Germline V gene sequence: CDR1 SGHDT, CDR2 YYEEEE. The CDR3 nucleotides are TGTGCCAGCAGCCTAGGACGGGGGAATGAGCAGTTCTTC. Its protein is CASSLGRGNEQFF.

This clonotype has only a few counts. J is TRBJ2-3 and V is TRBV7-9; D is possibly TRBD2 (5 bases). Looked up from germline, CDR1 is SEHNR and CDR2 is FQNEAQ (reference sequence). The CDR3 has 14 amino acids. V gave up 5 bases and J gave up 2 bases, with 11 bases separating them. The CDR3 DNA is TGTGCCAGCAGCCCACTAGAAATCACAGATACGCAGTATTTT. It codes for CASSPLEITDTQYF.

V and J are TRBV5-1 and TRBJ1-2; the D is unclear. Trimming left V 0 bases short and J 0 bases short, with 9 bases between. This CDR3 has 15 residues. From germline, CDR1 is SGHRS and CDR2 YFSETQ. This CDR3 reads CASSLETPANYGYTF. The CDR3, as DNA: TGCGCCAGCAGCTTGGAGACACCGGCTAACTATGGCTACACCTTC.

This rearrangement joins TRBV5-1 to TRBJ2-7, with 7 positions matching TRBD1. CDR1 SGHRS and CDR2 YFSETQ come from the germline V gene. This CDR3 is built from 15 residues. The V gene end was trimmed by 5 bases and the J gene end by 1 base; junction bases not matched to a gene: 9. The CDR3 is CASRHGTADSYEQYF. CDR3 coding DNA: TGCGCCAGCAGACACGGGACAGCCGATTCCTACGAGCAGTACTTC.

This clonotype was observed many times. This chain links TRBV6-5 with TRBJ2-7; 8 bases are a match to TRBD2. Germline CDR1 MNHEY, CDR2 SVGAGI. This CDR3 has 11 amino acids. J gave up 2 bases and V 10 bases, and 1 base lay outside the gene matches. The CDR3 loop is CATGGAYEQYF. The CDR3 nucleotides read TGTGCCACGGGGGGGGCCTACGAGCAGTACTTC.

This clonotype was detected only a few times. The chain carries TRBV20-1 and TRBJ2-1; D is uncertain. Germline V gives CDR1 DFQATT, CDR2 SNEGSKA (reference sequence). Trimming left V 0 bases short and J 15 bases short, with 24 bases between. The CDR3 is 15 residues long. The CDR3 loop is CSARDHTKSDNLRFF. The DNA of the CDR3 is TGCAGTGCTAGAGATCACACCAAAAGTGACAACCTTCGGTTCTTC.

This clonotype was seen only a few times. V is TRBV12-3 or TRBV12-4 and J is TRBJ2-1; no clear D gene. The length of the CDR3 is 14 residues. V lost 6 bases, J lost 5 bases, and 14 bases lay in between. The CDR3 loop reads CASSSGGEHNEQFF. The CDR3 nucleotides are TGTGCCAGCAGCTCCGGCGGCGAACACAATGAGCAGTTCTTC.

Ten or more counts support this clonotype. The genes are TRBV29-1 and TRBJ1-2; 7 positions match TRBD1. CDR3 length: 14 amino acids. Germline CDR1 and CDR2: SQVTM and ANQGSEA. V trimming: 0 bases; J trimming: 7 bases; junction bases outside the gene matches: 8. The CDR3 here is CSVEDFDRAVGYTF. The DNA of the CDR3 is TGCAGCGTTGAAGATTTCGACAGGGCGGTTGGCTACACCTTC.

This clonotype was counted ten times or more. The chain employs TRBV25-1 and TRBJ2-2, with unresolved D. CDR3 length: 12 residues. The V gene's germline CDR1 is MGHDK and CDR2 SYGVNS. The ends were cut back, 7 bases at V and 4 bases at J, with 7 bases in the middle. This CDR3 reads CASTMVTGELFF. In DNA form, the CDR3 reads TGTGCCAGCACAATGGTCACCGGGGAGCTGTTTTTT.

This clonotype was picked up many times. V and J are TRBV5-1 and TRBJ2-5; unclear D gene. The CDR3 contains 11 residues. Per germline, CDR1 SGHRS and CDR2 YFSETQ. V was pared by 3 bases and J by 3 bases, with 3 bases between. The CDR3 bases are TGCGCCAGCAGCTACGAAGAGACCCAGTACTTC. This translates into CASSYEETQYF.

This clonotype was observed a few times. This chain's CDR3 is CASSPWEGPNTEAFF. Here the CDR3 DNA reads TGTGCCAGCAGCCCCTGGGAGGGCCCGAACACTGAAGCTTTCTTT. The V and J genes are TRBV14 and TRBJ1-1; D ambiguous. The CDR3 sequence is 15 residues long. Germline values: CDR1 SGHDN, CDR2 FVKESK. Trimming stripped 4 bases from V and 1 base from J, with 13 bases between.

This clonotype was detected ten times or more. The rearrangement joins TRBV6-4 to TRBJ1-1; possibly TRBD1 for D (5 bases). Germline assignment: CDR1 MRHNA and CDR2 SNTAGT. V was shortened by 3 bases and J by 6 bases, with 11 bases between the two germline ends. CDR3 size: 13 residues. The CDR3 sequence: CASSEDSYAEAFF. In DNA, the CDR3 is TGTGCCAGCAGTGAAGACAGTTACGCTGAAGCTTTCTTT.

The chain combines TRBV12-3 or TRBV12-4 with TRBJ1-5; D may be TRBD1 (5 bases). The CDR3 has 16 amino acids. Deletions cut 5 bases from V and 4 bases from J, with 18 bases between. The CDR3 loop reads CASSPKFRVRNQPQHF. The CDR3 DNA follows: TGTGCCAGCAGTCCAAAATTCAGGGTTCGGAATCAGCCCCAGCATTTT.

J is TRBJ1-6 and V is TRBV4-2; 9 bases align to TRBD1. J gave up 7 bases and V 3 bases, and 1 base lay outside the gene matches. Germline V lookup: CDR1 LGHNA, CDR2 YNFKEQ. This CDR3 is built from 14 residues. The CDR3 spells CASSQGTGNSPLHF. For the CDR3, the DNA is TGTGCCAGCAGCCAGGGGACAGGGAATTCACCCCTCCACTTT.

The chain combines TRBV7-2 with TRBJ1-1, with TRBD1 identical over 8 bases. After removal of 2 bases from V and 4 bases from J, the junction contained 3 bases not matched to a gene. The germline V gene has CDR1 SGHTA and CDR2 FQGNSA. CDR3 length: 14 amino acids. The CDR3 sequence is CASSLIQGVTEAFF. The CDR3 DNA sequence: TGTGCCAGCAGCTTAATACAGGGGGTCACTGAAGCTTTCTTT.

V is TRBV6-5 and J is TRBJ2-5, with a weak D call TRBD1 (6 bases). The V and J ends lost 4 bases and 1 base respectively, with 16 bases between them. The CDR3 loop spans 16 amino acids. Germline V gives CDR1 MNHEY, CDR2 SVGAGI. As DNA, the CDR3 is TGTGCCAGCAGTTCCCTCGAGACAGGAGCCCAAGAGACCCAGTACTTC. Translation: CASSSLETGAQETQYF.

Many counts were recorded for this clonotype. This chain joins TRBV7-8 and TRBJ2-4, with 13 bases that match TRBD2. The V and J ends lost 7 bases and 1 base, in that order; junction bases with no gene match: 13. In germline, CDR1 is SGHVS, CDR2 FQNEAQ. This CDR3 is built from 19 residues. CDR3 sequence (DNA): TGTGCCAGCAATCCCACCGGACTAGCGGGAGAGGGGGCCAAAAACATTCAGTACTTC. Protein sequence: CASNPTGLAGEGAKNIQYF.